This entry describes one T cell receptor beta chain. What this receptor recognizes is not known. The sample holds no much larger clone one base away, and base qualities are not on file. The data stem from a study of human thymus T cells (dated by TCRdb to the early 2020s). Background for the entire study: TCR alpha and beta repertoires from fewer than ten infant thymus samples and a few related peripheral blood samples were characterized in the study. Donor ages ranging from about 7 to 250 days were recorded, and more than five male and two female infants were included in the cohort. Broader findings and caveats from the paper: V and J gene segment usage appeared biased in both thymic and peripheral blood repertoires. Thymus samples yielded on average around 850,000 unique TCRB clonotypes, compared with some 83,000 from blood samples. The related research found that thymic TCR repertoires overlapped highly between unrelated individuals.

The immunoSEQ multiplex PCR assay was used to amplify the TCRB and TCRAD loci from a standardized quantity of quality-controlled genomic DNA. The amplicons spanned the V(D)J region and were long enough to cover the CDR3 and allow V and J genes to be identified. The amplicons were sequenced on an Illumina platform via the commercial immunoSEQ service. For the original study's pipeline: Primer bias and sequencing errors were corrected using previously described methods, and TCRAD and TCRB definitions followed the IMGT database. Analysis of the repertoires was done with immunoSEQ Analyzer 3.0 and VDJTools and included basic statistics, V/J segment usage, diversity estimates, rarefaction and pairwise overlap. Chao1, ChaoE, Efron-Thisted, Shannon and inverse Simpson indices were used to estimate diversity, which was also estimated on datasets down-sampled to the smallest sample. Repertoire overlap was determined by strict matching of CDR3 nucleotide sequence, V gene and J gene, and Jaccard-based multidimensional scaling clustering was applied. Sourced from immuneACCESS, this table was stored by TCRdb with only in-frame sequences that have V and J called. A share of the clones is absent; for the studies checked, an unresolved V gene accounts for under half, and the remainder has no known explanation. V and J calls and clone size come straight from that table; D and trimming were deduced from the DNA. The sample data list fewer than 85,000 clones, and roughly 94% of these were observed just once. Together, the top ten hold approximately 0.031% of the sample.

Thymus tissue was obtained as surgical resects removed during corrective cardiac surgery. Immunologically healthy infants undergoing open corrective cardiac surgery for congenital heart defects in Finland were used as donors. After being mechanically released from the tissue, thymocytes were kept at -70 degrees C in pellets of about 8.5-32 million cells. A QIAsymphony instrument was used to extract genomic DNA from frozen cell pellets. Spanning cysteine to phenylalanine, the CDR3 consists of 17 amino acids. Just CDR3 DNA is preserved here, 51 bases in frame from base 1. From a lookup of the germline V gene (reference sequence), CDR1 and CDR2 are SGHNT and YYREEE. The junction shows trimming of 4 bases on V and 4 bases on J, and the gene matches do not reach 14 bases of it.

The clonotype originates from a girl under three years old with a congenital heart defect but otherwise immunologically healthy. Specimen: thymus tissue. The V and J genes are TRBV5-4 and TRBJ1-1; TRBD1 fits 9 bases in the junction. DNA sequence: TGTGCCAGCAGCGGGTCCTGGGACAGGGTAAAGGGCACTGAAGCTTTCTTT. It translates as CASSGSWDRVKGTEAFF. When the CDR3 is completed using the reference TRBV5-4 and TRBJ1-1 genes on either side, the full variable domain is ETGVTQSPTHLIKTRGQQVTLRCSSQSGHNTVSWYQQALGQGPQFIFQYYREEENGRGNFPPRFSGLQFPNYSSELNVNALELDDSALYLCASSGSWDRVKGTEAFFGQGTRLTVV.